This T cell receptor beta chain came from a study of blood T cell repertoires in COVID-19. The data were produced by immunoSEQ multiplex PCR, yet TCRdb's version contains in-frame clones alone and is incomplete. The table shows about 310,000 clones, with approximately 88% occurring only once. The germline CDR1 and CDR2 sequences are ENHRY and SYGVKD. V shed 2 bases and J 3 bases; nucleotides not matched to a gene: 1. This CDR3 is built from 14 residues. This clonotype originated in a woman in her late teens or twenties who had recovered from COVID-19. The chain combines TRBV10-3 with TRBJ1-5, with 7 bases lining up with TRBD1. Sequencing was performed on PBMCs or T cells enriched from blood (not recorded which). The CDR3 is CAISEDRANQPQHF. In nucleotides, the CDR3 is TGTGCCATCAGTGAGGACAGGGCCAATCAGCCCCAGCATTTT.